What follows describes a single TCR beta chain. The antigen is unknown. The data are from a study of shared clonotypes between healthy human individuals. General study points: Rarefaction analysis demonstrated incomplete sorted-subset sequencing notwithstanding large depth. Among a few donors, around 5% of naive CD4 clonotypes were found in common.

There are 15 residues in the CDR3. The V gene's germline CDR1 is SGHNT and CDR2 YYREEE (reference sequence). Trimming removed 0 bases from V and 1 base from J, with 10 bases in between. Repertoires were generated with immunoSEQ multiplex PCR, while TCRdb's copy carries only in-frame clones and drops some. The sample yields about 1 million clones, around 76% seen once. The V and J genes are TRBV5-4 and TRBJ1-1; D is unresolved. This clonotype was obtained from a man aged 18 to 35 in good health. The sequenced material came from memory CD4+ T cells sorted from blood. As for subset: CD45RA-negative fraction. In nucleotides, the CDR3 is TGTGCCAGCAGCTTGGTCGCCACCTCGAACACTGAAGCTTTCTTT. Translating it yields CASSLVATSNTEAFF.